The 4 T cell receptor beta chains below come from one sample, sequenced in a study of shared clonotypes between healthy human individuals. The assay was immunoSEQ multiplex PCR, and TCRdb's table has in-frame clones only and misses some. The repertoire holds approximately 2,300,000 clones, with around 90% as singletons. Material: naive CD4+ T cells from PBMCs. Subset: CD45RA+ positively selected. These receptor sequences come from a man younger than 30 in good health. Some clones in this sample may be carry-over from other donors' samples.

The rearrangement uses TRBV21-1 and TRBJ2-3. TRBV21-1 is an annotated pseudogene. The CDR3 spans 17 residues. The CDR3 loop reads CASPPRGVDSSTDTQYF. The DNA of the CDR3 is TGTGCCAGCCCTCCAAGGGGGGTGGACAGTAGCACAGATACGCAGTATTTT.

This clone was observed a few times. V gene TRBV5-1 combines with J gene TRBJ2-2, with D possibly matching TRBD1 (6 bases). The CDR3 length is 14 residues. The germline V and J ends were trimmed by 4 bases and 4 bases, with 11 bases remaining between them. CDR1 and CDR2 (germline): SGHRS, YFSETQ. The CDR3 DNA follows: TGCGCCAGCAGCCCTCAGGGGAGCACCGGGGAGCTGTTTTTT. Amino acid sequence: CASSPQGSTGELFF. Together with reference TRBV5-1 and TRBJ2-2, the CDR3 gives the full variable domain: KAGVTQTPRYLIKTRGQQVTLSCSPISGHRSVSWYQQTPGQGLQFLFEYFSETQRNKGNFPGRFSGRQFSNSRSEMNVSTLELGDSALYLCASSPQGSTGELFFGEGSRLTVL.

As to this clone: Other nucleotide sequences in the sample specify the same CDR3. The chain employs TRBV7-9 and TRBJ1-3, with no clear D. The CDR3 covers 14 residues. In germline, CDR1 is SEHNR, CDR2 FQNEAQ (reference sequence). V was trimmed by 6 bases and J by 0 bases, leaving 9 bases between them. For the CDR3, the DNA is TGTGCCAGCAGTTTCAGCAGCTCTGGAAACACCATATATTTT. As protein: CASSFSSSGNTIYF.

The sample holds one count of this clone. The rearrangement joins TRBV28 to TRBJ1-1, with a possible D match to TRBD1 (6 bases). Trimming shortened V by 4 bases and J by 6 bases, and 15 bases separated the two germline ends. Looked up from germline, CDR1 is MDHEN and CDR2 is SYDVKM. The CDR3 runs 14 residues. The CDR3 sequence: CASSSPQGRSEAFF. Written as DNA, the CDR3 is TGTGCCAGCAGTTCCCCCCAGGGGCGTTCTGAAGCTTTCTTT.